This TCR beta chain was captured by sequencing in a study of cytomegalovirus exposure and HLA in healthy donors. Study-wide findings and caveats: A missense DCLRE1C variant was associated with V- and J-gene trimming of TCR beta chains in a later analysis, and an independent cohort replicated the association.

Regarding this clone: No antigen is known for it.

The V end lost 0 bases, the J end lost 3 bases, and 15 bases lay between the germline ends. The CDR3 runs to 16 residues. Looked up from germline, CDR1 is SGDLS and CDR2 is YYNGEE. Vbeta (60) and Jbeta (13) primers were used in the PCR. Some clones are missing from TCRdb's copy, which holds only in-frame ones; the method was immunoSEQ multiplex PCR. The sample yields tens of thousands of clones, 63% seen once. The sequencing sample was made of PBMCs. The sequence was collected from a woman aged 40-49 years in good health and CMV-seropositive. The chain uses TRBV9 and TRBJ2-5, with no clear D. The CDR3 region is CASSVAPRGSEETQYF. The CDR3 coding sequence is TGTGCCAGCAGCGTAGCCCCCCGTGGCTCTGAAGAGACCCAGTACTTC.